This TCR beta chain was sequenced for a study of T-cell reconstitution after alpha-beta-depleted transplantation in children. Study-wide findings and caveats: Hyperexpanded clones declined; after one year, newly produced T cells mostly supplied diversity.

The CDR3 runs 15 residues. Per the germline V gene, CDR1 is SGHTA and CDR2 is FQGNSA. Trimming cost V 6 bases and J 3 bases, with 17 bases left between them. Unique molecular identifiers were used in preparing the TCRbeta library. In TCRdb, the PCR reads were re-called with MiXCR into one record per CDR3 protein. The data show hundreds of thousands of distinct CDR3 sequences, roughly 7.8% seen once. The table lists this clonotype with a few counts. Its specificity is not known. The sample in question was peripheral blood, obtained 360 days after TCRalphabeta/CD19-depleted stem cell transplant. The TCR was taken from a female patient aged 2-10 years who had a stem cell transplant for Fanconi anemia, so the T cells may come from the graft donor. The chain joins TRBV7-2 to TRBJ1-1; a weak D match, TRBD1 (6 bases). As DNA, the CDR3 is TGTGCCAGCAGTCATCTAGGGGGGTGGGACACTGAAGCTTTCTTT. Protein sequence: CASSHLGGWDTEAFF.